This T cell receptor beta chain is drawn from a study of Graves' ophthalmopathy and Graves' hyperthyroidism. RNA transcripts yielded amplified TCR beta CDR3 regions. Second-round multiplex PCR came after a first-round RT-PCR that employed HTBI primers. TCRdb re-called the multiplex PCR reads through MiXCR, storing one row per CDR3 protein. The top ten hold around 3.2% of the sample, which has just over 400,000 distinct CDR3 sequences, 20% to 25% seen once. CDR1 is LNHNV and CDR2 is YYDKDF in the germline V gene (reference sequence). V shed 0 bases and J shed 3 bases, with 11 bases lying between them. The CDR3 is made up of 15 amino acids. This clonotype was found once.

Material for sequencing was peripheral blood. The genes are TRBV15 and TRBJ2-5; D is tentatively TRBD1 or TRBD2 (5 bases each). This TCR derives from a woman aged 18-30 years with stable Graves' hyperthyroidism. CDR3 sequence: CATSRDPGREETQYF. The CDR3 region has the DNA TGTGCCACCAGCAGAGATCCAGGGCGGGAAGAGACCCAGTACTTC. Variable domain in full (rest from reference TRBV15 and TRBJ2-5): DAMVIQNPRYQVTQFGKPVTLSCSQTLNHNVMYWYQQKSSQAPKLLFHYYDKDFNNEADTPDNFQSRRPNTSFCFLDIRSPGLGDTAMYLCATSRDPGREETQYFGPGTRLLVL.